The 24 T cell receptor beta chains presented below share a single source sample, sequenced in a study of Graves' ophthalmopathy and Graves' hyperthyroidism. Amplified TCR beta CDR3 regions were obtained using RNA transcripts as template. Amplification began with first-round RT-PCR using HTBI primers, then second-round multiplex PCR was performed. TCRdb processed the multiplex PCR reads anew with MiXCR; each CDR3 protein has one entry. Among around 520,000 distinct CDR3 sequences listed, roughly 39% were seen once. The material sequenced was peripheral blood or thyroid tissue (not recorded which). These TCRs come from an adult man with Graves' hyperthyroidism.

The sample holds many counts of this clonotype. The rearrangement uses TRBV7-9 and TRBJ2-6; D gene uncertain. Trimming shortened V by 1 base and J by 6 bases, and 1 base separated the two germline ends. Germline V gene data show CDR1 as SEHNR and CDR2 as FQNEAQ (reference sequence). The CDR3 is made up of 12 amino acids. DNA for the CDR3: TGTGCCAGCAGCTTAGTGGCCAACGTCCTGACTTTC. It translates to CASSLVANVLTF.

The chain has TRBV25-1 and TRBJ2-5; either TRBD1 or TRBD2 may fit D (6 bases each). The CDR3 contains 17 residues. V gave up 9 bases and J gave up 5 bases, with 28 bases separating them. Germline V gene data show CDR1 as MGHDK and CDR2 as SYGVNS. The CDR3 reads CASSDEGTPRGYETQYF. In DNA, the CDR3 is TGTGCCAGTAGCGACGAAGGGACACCCCGGGGGTATGAGACCCAGTACTTC.

V is TRBV7-9 and J is TRBJ1-1; D is unclear. Germline V lookup: CDR1 SEHNR, CDR2 FQNEAQ (reference sequence). The CDR3 has 14 residues. Trimming removed 5 bases from V and 1 base from J, with 11 bases in between. CDR3: CASSLKSGNTEAFF. The CDR3 nucleotides read TGTGCCAGCAGCCTCAAATCGGGGAACACTGAAGCTTTCTTT.

Ten or more counts support this clonotype. This chain uses TRBV28 with TRBJ2-5; D might be TRBD2 (6 bases). The CDR3 has 13 residues. V lost 6 bases to trimming and J lost 5 bases, with 13 bases between them. Germline CDR1 is MDHEN and CDR2 is SYDVKM. The CDR3 bases are TGTGCCAGCAGGGACGGGACTGTCGAGACCCAGTACTTC. It yields the protein CASRDGTVETQYF.

This clonotype turned up a few times. V and J are TRBV10-3 and TRBJ2-2, with D maybe TRBD1 (6 bases). The CDR3 length is 14 residues. V lost 7 bases, J lost 4 bases, and 13 bases lay in between. From germline, CDR1 is ENHRY and CDR2 SYGVKD. CDR3 residues: CAITGTPVTGELFF. As DNA, the CDR3 is TGTGCCATCACCGGGACACCAGTCACCGGGGAGCTGTTTTTT.

Many counts were recorded for this clonotype. The rearrangement links TRBV10-3 to TRBJ2-5; 8 nucleotides agree with TRBD1. The V segment lost 6 bases and the J segment 5 bases; nucleotides outside the gene matches: 8. CDR3 size: 14 residues. CDR1 is ENHRY, CDR2 SYGVKD, per germline. CDR3 bases: TGTGCCATCAGCGGGGCAGGGGGCTTGGAGACCCAGTACTTC. This gives the protein CAISGAGGLETQYF.

In its sample, this clonotype was seen a few times. The chain has TRBV2 and TRBJ2-7; 10 bases align to TRBD2. Trimming cost V 5 bases and J 4 bases; bases outside gene matches: 8. Germline V gene sequence: CDR1 SNHLY, CDR2 FYNNEI. This CDR3 spans 15 amino acids. CDR3 sequence reads: CASSQIAGGFYEQYF. CDR3 DNA: TGTGCCAGCAGTCAAATAGCGGGGGGTTTTTACGAGCAGTACTTC.

CDR3 sequence (DNA): TGCGCCACGGGACAGGGGGAAAACACTGAAGCTTTCTTT. Its translation: CATGQGENTEAFF. The V and J genes are TRBV10-2 and TRBJ1-1; 11 nucleotides line up with TRBD1. The CDR3 is 13 residues long. Trimming cost V 10 bases and J 2 bases; bases outside gene matches: 3. The germline V gene encodes CDR1 WSHSY and CDR2 SAAADI.

This chain joins TRBV20-1 and TRBJ2-5; the D gene is possibly TRBD1 (5 bases). The better agreement between TRBJ2-1 and the DNA end casts doubt on the J call. Germline-derived CDR1 and CDR2 are DFQATT and SNEGSKA (reference sequence). The CDR3 length is 13 residues. The CDR3, as DNA: TGCAGTGCTGCCTCGTCCCAGGGCAATGAGCAGTTCTTC. Its protein is CSAASSQGNEQFF.

Concerning this clonotype itself: This sequence may be a read error, since a much larger clone differs from it by one base. This chain joins TRBV10-3 and TRBJ2-2, with D perhaps matching TRBD1 or TRBD2 (5 bases each). In germline, CDR1 is ENHRY, CDR2 SYGVKD. This CDR3 has 16 residues. In DNA, the CDR3 is TGTGCCAGCAGTTTTTTAGGCCAGGGTAACACCGGGGAGCTGGTTTTT. Translation: CASSFLGQGNTGELVF.

Concerning this clonotype: Since no conserved phenylalanine or tryptophan closes the CDR3, a read error is the likely cause. It is unclear where the CDR3 begins or ends on the DNA, so no DNA is shown, and the CDR3 is as TCRdb lists it. CDR3 loop: CASSLTAS. The rearrangement links TRBV5-4 to TRBJ2-6; the D call of TRBD2 is as the table states it, not checked on the DNA. The CDR3 sequence runs 8 residues, both termini included. CDR1 is SGHNT and CDR2 is YYREEE in the germline V gene (reference sequence).

This clonotype has a single count. The rearrangement links TRBV2 to TRBJ2-7; TRBD1 might be the D (6 bases). Trimming removed 4 bases from V and 2 bases from J, with 12 bases in between. The germline V gene encodes CDR1 SNHLY and CDR2 FYNNEI. The CDR3 is 14 residues long. In nucleotides, the CDR3 is TGTGCCAGCAGTGGAGGACAGCGACCCTACGAGCAGTACTTC. This sequence encodes CASSGGQRPYEQYF.

The V gene is TRBV7-2, the J gene TRBJ2-7, with 7 bases fitting TRBD2. The better agreement between TRBJ2-1 and the DNA end casts doubt on the J call. The CDR3 spans 16 residues. CDR1 and CDR2 from the germline V gene are SGHTA and FQGNSA. The CDR3 here is CASRKAGANSYNEQFF. For the CDR3, the DNA is TGTGCCAGCAGGAAGGCGGGAGCCAACTCCTACAATGAGCAGTTCTTC.

This clonotype was seen at least ten times. The J gene is TRBJ2-5, the V gene TRBV5-1; D could derive from TRBD1 or TRBD2 (7 bases each). The germline CDR1 and CDR2 sequences are SGHRS and YFSETQ. The germline V and J ends were trimmed by 3 bases and 5 bases, with 17 bases remaining between them. The length of the CDR3 is 15 residues. CDR3 sequence (DNA): TGCGCCAGCAGCTCCGACTACAGGGGAGGGGAGACCCAGTACTTC. Translation: CASSSDYRGGETQYF.

Only a few counts were recorded for this clonotype. This rearrangement joins TRBV7-9 to TRBJ1-2; D unresolved. The germline gives CDR1 SEHNR, CDR2 FQNEAQ (reference sequence). V gave up 4 bases and J gave up 3 bases, with 12 bases separating them. This CDR3 region has 14 residues. The CDR3 bases are TGTGCCAGCAGCTCTGAACCAGAGGACTATGGCTACACCTTC. Its protein product is CASSSEPEDYGYTF.

The chain couples TRBV24-1 to TRBJ2-6; the match to TRBD1 covers 8 bases. Germline CDR1 KGHDR, CDR2 SFDVKD. V shed 3 bases, J shed 3 bases, and the junction held 3 bases outside the gene matches. The CDR3 runs 16 residues. The CDR3: CATSDADRGGANVLTF. For the CDR3, the DNA is TGTGCCACCAGTGATGCTGACAGGGGTGGGGCCAACGTCCTGACTTTC.

This clonotype was detected ten times or more. J is TRBJ2-7 and V is TRBV24-1; D is perhaps TRBD1 (6 bases). Germline V CDR1 and CDR2: KGHDR, SFDVKD. This CDR3 has 15 residues. The V end lost 4 bases, the J end lost 1 base, and 13 bases lay between the germline ends. The CDR3, as DNA: TGTGCCACCAGTGACCCCTACAGGGTATCCTACGAGCAGTACTTC. Amino acids: CATSDPYRVSYEQYF.

Note on this clonotype: A much larger clone is a single base away; this may be a read error. This chain connects TRBV7-2 to TRBJ2-2; D gene unclear. The CDR3 is 15 amino acids. The germline V gene has CDR1 SGHTA and CDR2 FQGNSA. The V end was cut by 5 bases, the J end by 12 bases, with 22 bases between. Here the CDR3 DNA reads TGTGCCAGCAGCCAAAGGCCTAACCTTGGCAGGAAGCTGTTTTTT. The encoded protein is CASSQRPNLGRKLFF.

V is TRBV12-3 or TRBV12-4 and J is TRBJ2-4; D is possibly TRBD2 (6 bases). The CDR3 loop spans 13 amino acids. Trimming took off 5 bases at V and 9 bases at J, with 14 bases between the two ends. CDR3 in amino acids: CASSRLDGGIQYF. In DNA, the CDR3 is TGTGCCAGCAGTCGACTAGACGGAGGCATTCAGTACTTC.

The genes are TRBV10-3 and TRBJ2-7; 11 bases map to TRBD2. This CDR3 contains 15 residues. Germline V gene lookup returns CDR1 ENHRY and CDR2 SYGVKD. The ends lost 10 bases at V and 8 bases at J; junction bases unmatched: 16. The CDR3 DNA reads as TGTGCCAGCGTTCCAGGGACTAGCGGAAGGTACAAGCAGTACTTC. This encodes CASVPGTSGRYKQYF.

This chain joins TRBV12-3 or TRBV12-4 and TRBJ2-5; no clear D. This CDR3 is built from 13 residues. V lost 5 bases, J lost 1 base, and 8 bases lay in between. The DNA of the CDR3 is TGTGCCAGCAGTGCAAGGACCCAAGAGACCCAGTACTTC. Encoded protein: CASSARTQETQYF.

The rearrangement uses TRBV2 and TRBJ1-2, with 9 bases identical to TRBD1. This CDR3 has 12 amino acids. With V trimmed by 9 bases and J by 4 bases, 3 bases remained unmatched. Germline V lookup: CDR1 SNHLY, CDR2 FYNNEI. CDR3 amino acids: CASADRGYGYTF. The CDR3, as DNA: TGTGCCAGTGCGGACAGGGGCTATGGCTACACCTTC.

This clonotype was seen only a few times. This may be a read error: a much more frequent sequence differs by one nucleotide. This sequence joins TRBV7-2 and TRBJ1-1; D is perhaps TRBD1 (5 bases). The CDR3 has 15 amino acids. Germline lookup yields CDR1 SGHTA and CDR2 FQGNSA. The DNA of the CDR3 is TGTGCCAGCAGCTTAGAATTTTGGCAGGGAATTGAAGCTATCTTT. Translation gives CASSLEFWQGIEAIF.

Worth noting for this clonotype: A read error may produce the germline difference seen at one junction end. This rearrangement joins TRBV12-3 or TRBV12-4 to TRBJ2-2; 14 bases match TRBD2. There are 17 residues in the CDR3. The CDR3 is CASSALGLAGVTGEPFF. CDR3 sequence (DNA): TGTGCCAGCAGTGCCCTGGGACTAGCGGGAGTGACCGGGGAGCCGTTTTTT.